This T cell receptor (beta chain) was captured by sequencing in a study of blood T cells in healthy people across ages. On the study more broadly: Capture by template switching was about one barcoded beta molecule per two T cells.

Total RNA was isolated from each sample in quantities of at least 5 micrograms. As regards this clonotype: The antigen remains unidentified.

A J-beta primer mix and a sample-barcoded 5' primer were used in a second PCR of roughly 7 to 12 cycles. TCRdb re-derived calls from the 5' RACE reads in MiXCR, one entry per CDR3 protein. Here the sample spans 650,000 to 1,000,000 distinct CDR3 sequences, 35% to 40% being singletons. Regarding the study as a whole: Fewer expanded clones and more diversity marked long-lived versus aged donors. Diversity of TCR beta correlated strongly with naive T cell percentage.

Material for sequencing was blood. This TCR was sampled from a man aged 18 to 29 in good health.

The CDR3 sequence is CASSVSGESYNEQFF. Here the CDR3 DNA reads TGTGCCAGCAGCGTTAGCGGGGAGTCCTACAATGAGCAGTTCTTC. The V gene is TRBV9, the J gene TRBJ2-1, with 8 nucleotides matching TRBD2. The CDR3 spans 15 residues. Per the germline V gene, CDR1 is SGDLS and CDR2 is YYNGEE. The trim removed 2 bases at V and 1 base at J, leaving 2 bases unmatched.